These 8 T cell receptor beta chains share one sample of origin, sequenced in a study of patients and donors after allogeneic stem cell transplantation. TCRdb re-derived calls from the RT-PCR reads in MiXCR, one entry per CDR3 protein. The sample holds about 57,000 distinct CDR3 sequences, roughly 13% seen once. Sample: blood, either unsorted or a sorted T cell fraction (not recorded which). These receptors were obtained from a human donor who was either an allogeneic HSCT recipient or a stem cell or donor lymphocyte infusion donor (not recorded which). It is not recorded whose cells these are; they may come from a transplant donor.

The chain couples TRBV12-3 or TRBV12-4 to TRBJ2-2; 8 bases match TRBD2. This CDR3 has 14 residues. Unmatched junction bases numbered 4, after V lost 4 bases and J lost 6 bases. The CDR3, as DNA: TGTGCCAGCAGTTCCCTCGGGGGGGCCGGGGAGCTGTTTTTT. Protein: CASSSLGGAGELFF.

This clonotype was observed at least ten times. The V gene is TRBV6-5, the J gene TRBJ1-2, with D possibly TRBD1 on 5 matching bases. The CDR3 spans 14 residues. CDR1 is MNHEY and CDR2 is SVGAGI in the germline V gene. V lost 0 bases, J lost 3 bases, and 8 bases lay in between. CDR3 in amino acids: CASSYSLGDYGYTF. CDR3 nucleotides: TGTGCCAGCAGTTACTCGTTGGGGGACTATGGCTACACCTTC.

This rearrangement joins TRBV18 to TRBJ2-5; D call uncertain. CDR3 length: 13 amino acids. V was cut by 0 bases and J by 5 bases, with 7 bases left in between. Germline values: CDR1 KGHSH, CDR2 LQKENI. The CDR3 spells CASSPPVGETQYF. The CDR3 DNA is TGTGCCAGCTCACCACCGGTTGGGGAGACCCAGTACTTC.

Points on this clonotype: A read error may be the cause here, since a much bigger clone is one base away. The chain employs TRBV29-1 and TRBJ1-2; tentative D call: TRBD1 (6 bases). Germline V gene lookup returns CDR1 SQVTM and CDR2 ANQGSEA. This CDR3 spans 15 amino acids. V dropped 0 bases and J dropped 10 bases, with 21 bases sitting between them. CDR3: CSVEDTFGTLGDYTF. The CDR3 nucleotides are TGCAGCGTTGAAGATACCTTCGGGACACTCGGGGACTACACCTTC.

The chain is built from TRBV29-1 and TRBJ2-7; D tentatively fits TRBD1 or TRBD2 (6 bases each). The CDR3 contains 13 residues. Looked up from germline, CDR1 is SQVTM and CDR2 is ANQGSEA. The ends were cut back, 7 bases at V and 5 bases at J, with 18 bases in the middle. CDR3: CSGLHRDLHEQYF. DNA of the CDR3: TGCAGCGGCCTACACAGGGACTTACACGAGCAGTACTTC.

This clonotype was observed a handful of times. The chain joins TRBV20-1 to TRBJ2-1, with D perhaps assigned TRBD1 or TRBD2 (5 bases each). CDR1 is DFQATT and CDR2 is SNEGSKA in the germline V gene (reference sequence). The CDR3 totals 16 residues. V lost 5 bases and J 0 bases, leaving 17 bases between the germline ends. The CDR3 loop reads CSALGQRKSSYNEQFF. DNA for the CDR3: TGCAGTGCTTTGGGGCAGCGGAAAAGCTCCTACAATGAGCAGTTCTTC.

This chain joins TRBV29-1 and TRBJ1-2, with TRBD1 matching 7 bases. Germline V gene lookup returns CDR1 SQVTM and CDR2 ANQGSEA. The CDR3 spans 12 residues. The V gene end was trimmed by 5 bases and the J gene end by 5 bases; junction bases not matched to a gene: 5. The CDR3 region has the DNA TGCAGCGTTCCGGGACAGAGATATGGCTACACCTTC. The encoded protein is CSVPGQRYGYTF.

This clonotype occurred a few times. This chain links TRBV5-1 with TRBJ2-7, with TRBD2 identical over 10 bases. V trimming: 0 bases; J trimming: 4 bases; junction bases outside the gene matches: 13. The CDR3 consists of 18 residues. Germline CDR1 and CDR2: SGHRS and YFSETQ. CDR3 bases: TGCGCCAGCAGCTTGGCCTCTCCCTCAGCGGGAGGGCTGTACGAGCAGTACTTC. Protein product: CASSLASPSAGGLYEQYF. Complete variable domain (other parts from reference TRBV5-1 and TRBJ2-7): KAGVTQTPRYLIKTRGQQVTLSCSPISGHRSVSWYQQTPGQGLQFLFEYFSETQRNKGNFPGRFSGRQFSNSRSEMNVSTLELGDSALYLCASSLASPSAGGLYEQYFGPGTRLTVT.